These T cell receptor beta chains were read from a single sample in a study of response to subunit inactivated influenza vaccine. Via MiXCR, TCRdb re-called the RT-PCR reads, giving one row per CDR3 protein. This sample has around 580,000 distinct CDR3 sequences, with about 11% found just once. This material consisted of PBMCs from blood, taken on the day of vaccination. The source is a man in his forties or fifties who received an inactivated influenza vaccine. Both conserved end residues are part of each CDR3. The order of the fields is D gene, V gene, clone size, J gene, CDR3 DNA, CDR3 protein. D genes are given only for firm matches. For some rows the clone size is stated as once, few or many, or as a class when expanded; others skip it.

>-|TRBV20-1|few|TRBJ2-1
TGCAGTGCTGCCTCCTACTCCTACAATGAGCAGTTCTTC
CSAASYSYNEQFF
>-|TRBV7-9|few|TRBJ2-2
TGTGCCAGCAGCTTAGGGCGACCGAACACCGGGGAGCTGTTTTTT
CASSLGRPNTGELFF
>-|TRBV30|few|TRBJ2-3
TGTGCCTGGAGTGCGGGGACAGATACGCAGTATTTT
CAWSAGTDTQYF
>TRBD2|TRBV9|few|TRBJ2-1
TGTGCCAGCAGCTCTTCGAAACCGGGACTAGGGTACAATGAGCAGTTCTTC
CASSSSKPGLGYNEQFF
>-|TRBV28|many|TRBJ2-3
TGTGCCAGCAGTTTCAGGGAGCCAGATACGCAGTATTTT
CASSFREPDTQYF
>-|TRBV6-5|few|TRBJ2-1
TGTGCCAGCAGTTACCGACGGCTGTACAATGAGCAGTTCTTC
CASSYRRLYNEQFF
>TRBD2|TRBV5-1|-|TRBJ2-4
TGCGCCAGCAGCTTGAGTCTAGCGGGGGGGCCGGCCAAAAACATTCAGTACTTC
CASSLSLAGGPAKNIQYF
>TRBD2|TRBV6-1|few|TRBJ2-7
TGTGCCAGCAGTCGATTAGCGGGGGGGAGCGAGCAGTACTTC
CASSRLAGGSEQYF
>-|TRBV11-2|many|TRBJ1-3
TGTGCCAGCAGCATAGGACAGAGCTCTGGAAACACCATATATTTT
CASSIGQSSGNTIYF
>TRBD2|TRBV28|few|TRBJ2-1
TGTGCCAGCAGCCGTAGGACTAGCGGCCCCATATACAATGAGCAGTTCTTC
CASSRRTSGPIYNEQFF
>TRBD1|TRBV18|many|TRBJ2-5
TGTGCCAGCTCACCATTCACAGGGGGCCTTCAAGAGACCCAGTACTTC
CASSPFTGGLQETQYF
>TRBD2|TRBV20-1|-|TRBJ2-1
TGCAGTGCTAGAGATGCCCTAGCGGGAGACTACAATGAGCAGTTCTTC
CSARDALAGDYNEQFF
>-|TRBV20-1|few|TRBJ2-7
TGCAGTGCTAGCAGTCACACGGAGGGATACGAGCAGTACTTC
CSASSHTEGYEQYF
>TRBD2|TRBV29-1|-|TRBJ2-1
TGCAGCGTTGAAGAAGCTCTAGCGGGGGCCAGCTCCTACAATGAGCAGTTCTTC
CSVEEALAGASSYNEQFF
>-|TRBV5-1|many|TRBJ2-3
TGCGCCAGCAGCTTCCCTGGTCCAGACAGTTATAGTACAGATACGCAGTATTTT
CASSFPGPDSYSTDTQYF
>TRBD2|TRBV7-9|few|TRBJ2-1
TGTGCCAGCAGGGAAGCGAGCGGGGGGCGATACAATGAGCAGTTCTTC
CASREASGGRYNEQFF
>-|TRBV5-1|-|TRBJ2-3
TGCGCCAGCAGCTCAGAGGGCCTTGGGACCACAGATACGCAGTATTTT
CASSSEGLGTTDTQYF
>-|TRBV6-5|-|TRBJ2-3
TGTGCCAGCAGTTACCTCGACAGTGCAGATACGCAGTATTTT
CASSYLDSADTQYF
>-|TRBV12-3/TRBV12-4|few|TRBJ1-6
TGTGCCAGCACCCTACGGGGGGGCGACTCACCCCTCCACTTT
CASTLRGGDSPLHF
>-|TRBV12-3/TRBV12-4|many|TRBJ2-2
TGTGCCAGCAGTTATAGGATCAACACCGGGGAGCTGTTTTTT
CASSYRINTGELFF